The rows below give T cell receptor beta chains drawn from one sample of a study of T cell clonotyping in hematopoietic cell transplantation. The repertoire was sequenced with immunoSEQ multiplex PCR; TCRdb's copy has only in-frame clones and lacks some. This table has about 13,000 clones, approximately 88% appearing once. The specimen was peripheral blood mononuclear cells, collected before stem cell transplant. The receptor set was obtained from a man in his 60s with acute myeloid leukemia. Some clones in this sample may be carry-over from other donors' samples. Both conserved end residues are part of each CDR3. A D gene is named only where the DNA matches it firmly. Not every row has a clone size; where given, it reads once, few, many or a size class.

clone size	V gene	D gene	J gene	CDR3 DNA	CDR3 protein
NA	TRBV6-5	NA	TRBJ1-1	TGTGCCAGCAGTTACTCGTTGGCAGCCGTAAACACTGAAGCTTTCTTT	CASSYSLAAVNTEAFF
NA	TRBV4-2	TRBD2	TRBJ2-3	TGTGCCAGCAGCCAGCAAGCGGGGGGGAGCACAGATACGCAGTATTTT	CASSQQAGGSTDTQYF
NA	TRBV6-1	NA	TRBJ2-7	TGTGCCAGCAGTGGCTTCGACAGATCCTACGAGCAGTACTTC	CASSGFDRSYEQYF
NA	TRBV6-6	NA	TRBJ1-5	TGTGCCAGCAGTTACCGACAGGCAGTACAGCCCCAGCATTTT	CASSYRQAVQPQHF
NA	TRBV7-2	NA	TRBJ1-2	TGTGCCAGCCAGCGGGGTAACGACTATGGCTACACCTTC	CASQRGNDYGYTF
NA	TRBV27	TRBD1	TRBJ2-1	TGTGCCAGCAGTGCCCGACAGGGTGGGGATGAGCAGTTCTTC	CASSARQGGDEQFF
NA	TRBV4-3	NA	TRBJ1-2	TGCGCCAGCAGCCAAGAAAGGGCACGGGGAGGGGGCTACACCTTC	CASSQERARGGGYTF
NA	TRBV7-2	NA	TRBJ1-1	TGTGCCAGCAGCTGGGGGGTACCGGAAACTTTCTTT	CASSWGVPETFF
NA	TRBV7-7	TRBD2	TRBJ2-7	TGTGCCAGCAGCCCCCGAGGACTAGCGGGACGTCAGGAGCAGTACTTC	CASSPRGLAGRQEQYF
NA	TRBV5-1	NA	TRBJ2-1	TGCGCCAGCAATCGGGAGGGACAGGGATTTGTTGAGCAGTTCTTC	CASNREGQGFVEQFF
few	TRBV4-3	NA	TRBJ2-5	TGCGCCAGCAGCCAAGACCGCATAGGAGAGACCCAGTACTTC	CASSQDRIGETQYF
NA	TRBV30	NA	TRBJ2-2	TGTGCCTGGAGTTCGATCGGGGAGCTGTTTTTT	CAWSSIGELFF
NA	TRBV2	TRBD2	TRBJ2-3	TGTGCCAGCAGTGGCGGGAGGTCTAGCACAGATACGCAGTATTTT	CASSGGRSSTDTQYF
NA	TRBV28	TRBD1	TRBJ1-4	TGTGCCAGCAGTTTAACAGGGGTTCTAACTAATGAAAAACTGTTTTTT	CASSLTGVLTNEKLFF
NA	TRBV5-6	NA	TRBJ1-1	TGTGCCAGCAGCTGGGGTTTGACTGAAGCTTTCTTT	CASSWGLTEAFF
NA	TRBV11-2	NA	TRBJ2-2	TGTGCCAGCAGCTTAGAGGAGGGCCGGAACACCGGGGAGCTGTTTTTT	CASSLEEGRNTGELFF
medium-sized	TRBV7-8	TRBD1	TRBJ2-1	TGTGCCAGCAGCCTGGGACAGTTGAACAATGAGCAGTTCTTC	CASSLGQLNNEQFF
NA	TRBV7-3	TRBD2	TRBJ2-5	TGTGCCAGCAGCTCGGGACTAGCGGGGGTACGCCAAGAGACCCAGTACTTC	CASSSGLAGVRQETQYF
NA	TRBV9	NA	TRBJ1-2	TGTGCCAGCAGCGACAGTACCCTTAACTATGGCTACACCTTC	CASSDSTLNYGYTF
NA	TRBV19	TRBD1	TRBJ2-1	TGTGCCAGTAGTTTAGGTCTAACAGGGGACTACAATGAGCAGTTCTTC	CASSLGLTGDYNEQFF
once	TRBV30	NA	TRBJ2-3	TGTGCCTGGAGTGTACAGGTCGTTCCGCAGTATTTT	CAWSVQVVPQYF
NA	TRBV5-1	NA	TRBJ2-3	TGCGCCAGCAGCTTGCCTGAGACAGGAGGAGATACGCAGTATTTT	CASSLPETGGDTQYF
NA	TRBV6-5	NA	TRBJ2-5	TGTGCCAGCAGTTACGGAGGGGGGACCCAGTACTTC	CASSYGGGTQYF
once	TRBV2	TRBD2	TRBJ2-3	TGTGCCAGCAGTAAAAGCGGGGGGGCGAGAACAGATACGCAGTATTTT	CASSKSGGARTDTQYF
NA	TRBV19	NA	TRBJ1-1	TGTGCCAGTACCAACACTGAGAACACTGAAGCTTTCTTT	CASTNTENTEAFF
NA	TRBV5-6	NA	TRBJ2-3	TGTGCCAGCAGCTTCACAGGGAGGACTAGCACAGATACGCAGTATTTT	CASSFTGRTSTDTQYF
NA	TRBV29-1	NA	TRBJ1-1	TGCAGCGCTTGGGGGACTGAAGCTTTCTTT	CSAWGTEAFF
NA	TRBV6-5	NA	TRBJ1-2	TGTGCCAGCAGGCTAAGGAAGGTGTCTCAGTATGGCTACACCTTC	CASRLRKVSQYGYTF
NA	TRBV18	NA	TRBJ2-2	TGTGCCAGCTCAACCGGGGACACCGGGGAGCTGTTTTTT	CASSTGDTGELFF
NA	TRBV7-9	NA	TRBJ1-1	TGTGCCAGCACCATTAACACTGAAGCTTTCTTT	CASTINTEAFF
NA	TRBV7-8	TRBD1	TRBJ2-1	TGTGCCAGCAGCCAACCGGTAGGGGGACAGTCCTACAATGAGCAGTTCTTC	CASSQPVGGQSYNEQFF
NA	TRBV9	TRBD2	TRBJ2-1	TGTGCCAGCAGCGCGACTAGCGGGGAGGGTGAGCAGTTCTTC	CASSATSGEGEQFF
NA	TRBV9	TRBD2	TRBJ2-7	TGTGCCAGCAGCCCGGGGGGACCTTCCTACGAGCAGTACTTC	CASSPGGPSYEQYF
NA	TRBV7-9	TRBD1	TRBJ2-7	TGTGCCAGCAGCTCGACCGGGACAGGGGTGTACGAGCAGTACTTC	CASSSTGTGVYEQYF
once	TRBV6-1	NA	TRBJ1-2	TGTGCTACCAAGCTTGGGCAGGCGGCTAACTATGGCTACACCTTC	CATKLGQAANYGYTF
NA	TRBV19	NA	TRBJ2-3	TGTGCCAGTAGTCGGTCGGATACGCAGTATTTT	CASSRSDTQYF
NA	TRBV6-5	NA	TRBJ2-3	TGTGCCAGCGCCCTGGACAGCACAGATACGCAGTATTTT	CASALDSTDTQYF
NA	TRBV5-4	NA	TRBJ2-4	TGTGCCAGCAGCGCCTGGATGAACATTCAGTACTTC	CASSAWMNIQYF
NA	TRBV4-2	TRBD2	TRBJ2-3	TGTGCCAGCAGCCAAGATGCGGCTAGCGGGGGGCCCCGCACAGATACGCAGTATTTT	CASSQDAASGGPRTDTQYF
few	TRBV7-6	NA	TRBJ2-5	TGTGCCAGCAGCTTAGGGACATTGGACGGGGAGACCCAGTACTTC	CASSLGTLDGETQYF
NA	TRBV6-6	TRBD1	TRBJ2-3	TGTGCCAGCAGCCGGACAGGGAGCGATACGCAGTATTTT	CASSRTGSDTQYF
NA	TRBV13	NA	TRBJ1-2	TGTGCCAGCAATGGGGGGGCGCTCTCTGGCTATGGCTACACCTTC	CASNGGALSGYGYTF
NA	TRBV5-6	NA	TRBJ1-2	TGTGCCAGCAGCTTGGAACAGTTGAACTATGGCTACACCTTC	CASSLEQLNYGYTF
NA	TRBV7-2	TRBD2	TRBJ2-1	TGTGCCAGCAGCTTAGTAGAGGCGGGGGGAGTCCAGTTCTTC	CASSLVEAGGVQFF
NA	TRBV20-1	NA	TRBJ1-4	TGCAGTGCCGGAAGTAGAGGAAAACTGTTTTTT	CSAGSRGKLFF
few	TRBV7-3	NA	TRBJ1-1	TGTGCCAGCAGCTTTCAAGCCTCGGGTGGCACTGAAGCTTTCTTT	CASSFQASGGTEAFF
NA	TRBV30	TRBD1	TRBJ2-5	TGTGCCTGGCGGAAACAGGGGGACCAAGAGACCCAGTACTTC	CAWRKQGDQETQYF
NA	TRBV6-5	NA	TRBJ2-3	TGTGCCAGCAGAGCCCGGGCAGATACGCAGTATTTT	CASRARADTQYF
NA	TRBV7-6	NA	TRBJ2-1	TGTGCCAGCAGCTTAGGAGCGGACAATGAGCAGTTCTTC	CASSLGADNEQFF
NA	TRBV2	NA	TRBJ1-5	TGTGCCAGCAGTGAACAACTCGACGGGCCCCAGCATTTT	CASSEQLDGPQHF
NA	TRBV19	NA	TRBJ1-2	TGTGCCAGTAGTATGGAGGGGAACTATGGCTACACCTTC	CASSMEGNYGYTF
NA	TRBV7-9	NA	TRBJ2-1	TGTGCCAGCAGCTTAGCCGGGACTTTCGAAAGTTCCCTCTACAATGAGCAGTTCTTC	CASSLAGTFESSLYNEQFF
NA	TRBV23-1	NA	TRBJ2-7	TGCGCCAGCAGTCAACCCCTACCAGGGGAGGTAAGGGACGAGCAGTACTTC	CASSQPLPGEVRDEQYF
once	TRBV6-6	TRBD2	TRBJ2-3	TGTGCCAGCAGTCCACGGACTAGCGGGGGGGGAGATACGCAGTATTTT	CASSPRTSGGGDTQYF
NA	TRBV6-5	NA	TRBJ2-5	TGTGCCAGCAGTTACGACGGGGGCGATGGGGAGACCCAGTACTTC	CASSYDGGDGETQYF
NA	TRBV6-5	TRBD1	TRBJ2-1	TGTGCCAGCAAAGGGACGGACAGGGCATTTGAGCAGTTCTTC	CASKGTDRAFEQFF
NA	TRBV9	TRBD1	TRBJ2-3	TGTGCCAGCAGCGTTCACGGGACAGACACAGATACGCAGTATTTT	CASSVHGTDTDTQYF
once	TRBV11-1	NA	TRBJ1-2	TGTGCCAGCAGCCCCCTCTATGGCTACACCTTC	CASSPLYGYTF